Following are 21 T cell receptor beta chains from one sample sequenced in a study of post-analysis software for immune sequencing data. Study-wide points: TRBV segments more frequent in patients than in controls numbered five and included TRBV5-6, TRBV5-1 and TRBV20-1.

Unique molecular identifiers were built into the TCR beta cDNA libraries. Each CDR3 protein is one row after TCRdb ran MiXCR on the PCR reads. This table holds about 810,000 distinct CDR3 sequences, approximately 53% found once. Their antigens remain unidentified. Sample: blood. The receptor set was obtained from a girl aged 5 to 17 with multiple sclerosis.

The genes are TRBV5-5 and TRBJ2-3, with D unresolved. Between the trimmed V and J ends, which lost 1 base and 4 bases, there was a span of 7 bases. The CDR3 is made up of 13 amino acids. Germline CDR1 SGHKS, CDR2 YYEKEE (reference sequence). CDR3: CASSLNIPDTQYF. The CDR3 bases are TGTGCCAGCAGCTTGAACATTCCAGATACGCAGTATTTT.

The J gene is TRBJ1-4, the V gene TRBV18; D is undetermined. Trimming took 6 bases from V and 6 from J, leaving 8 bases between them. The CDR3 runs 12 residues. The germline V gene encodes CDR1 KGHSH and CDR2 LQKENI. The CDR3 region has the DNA TGTGCCAGCTCTCGAGAAGATGAAAAACTGTTTTTT. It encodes CASSREDEKLFF.

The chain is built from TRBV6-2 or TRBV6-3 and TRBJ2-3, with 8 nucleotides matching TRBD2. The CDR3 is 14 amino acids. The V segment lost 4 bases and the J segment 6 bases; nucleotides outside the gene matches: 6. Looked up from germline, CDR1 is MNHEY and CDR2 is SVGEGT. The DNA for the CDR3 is TGTGCCAGCAGTTCGAGACTAGCGTATGATACGCAGTATTTT. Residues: CASSSRLAYDTQYF.

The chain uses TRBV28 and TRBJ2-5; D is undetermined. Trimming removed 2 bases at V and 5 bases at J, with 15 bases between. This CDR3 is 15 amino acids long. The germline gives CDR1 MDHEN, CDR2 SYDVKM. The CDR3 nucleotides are TGTGCCAGCAGTTTACCCTCCGAGAGTTTGGAGACCCAGTACTTC. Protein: CASSLPSESLETQYF.

DNA for the CDR3: TGTGCCAGCAGTCAGACTTTGGAGACCCAGTACTTC. Encoded protein: CASSQTLETQYF. The chain is built from TRBV13 and TRBJ2-5; D not certain. Germline V gene data show CDR1 as PRHDT and CDR2 as FYEKMQ (reference sequence). The CDR3 covers 12 residues. V shed 6 bases and J shed 5 bases, with 10 bases lying between them.

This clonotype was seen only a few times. CDR3 region: CASSQDLVRGYNNEQFF. The CDR3 coding sequence is TGTGCCAGCAGCCAAGATCTTGTCAGGGGGTACAACAATGAGCAGTTCTTC. The rearrangement joins TRBV3-1 to TRBJ2-1; 7 bases fit TRBD1. Germline V CDR1 and CDR2: LGHDT, YNNKEL (reference sequence). V shed 0 bases and J 5 bases; nucleotides not matched to a gene: 10. The CDR3 spans 17 residues.

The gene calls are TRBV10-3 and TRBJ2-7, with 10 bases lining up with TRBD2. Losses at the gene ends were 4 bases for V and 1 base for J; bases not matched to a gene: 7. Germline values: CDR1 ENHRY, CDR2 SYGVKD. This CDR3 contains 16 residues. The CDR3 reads CAISARASGGSYEQYF. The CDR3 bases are TGTGCCATCAGTGCGAGGGCTAGCGGGGGATCCTACGAGCAGTACTTC.

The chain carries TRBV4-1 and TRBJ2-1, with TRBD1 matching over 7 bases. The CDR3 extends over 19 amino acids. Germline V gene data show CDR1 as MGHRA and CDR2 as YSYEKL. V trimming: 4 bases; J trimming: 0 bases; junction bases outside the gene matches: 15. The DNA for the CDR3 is TGCGCCAGCAGCCGCGGAACGCTCTCAGGGGGAAGCTCCTACAATGAGCAGTTCTTC. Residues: CASSRGTLSGGSSYNEQFF.

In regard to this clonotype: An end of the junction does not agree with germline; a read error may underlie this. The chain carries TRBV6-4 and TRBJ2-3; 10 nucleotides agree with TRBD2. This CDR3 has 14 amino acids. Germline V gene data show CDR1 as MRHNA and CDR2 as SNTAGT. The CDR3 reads CVSRSGGATDTQYF. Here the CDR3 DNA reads TGTGTCAGCAGAAGCGGGGGGGCGACAGATACGCAGTATTTT.

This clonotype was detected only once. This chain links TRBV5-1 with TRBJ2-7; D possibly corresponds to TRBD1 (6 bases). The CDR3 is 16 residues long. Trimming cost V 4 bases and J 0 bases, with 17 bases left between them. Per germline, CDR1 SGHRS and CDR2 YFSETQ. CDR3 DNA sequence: TGCGCCAGCAGCCGATCCCCAGGGGACCACTCCTACGAGCAGTACTTC. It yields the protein CASSRSPGDHSYEQYF.

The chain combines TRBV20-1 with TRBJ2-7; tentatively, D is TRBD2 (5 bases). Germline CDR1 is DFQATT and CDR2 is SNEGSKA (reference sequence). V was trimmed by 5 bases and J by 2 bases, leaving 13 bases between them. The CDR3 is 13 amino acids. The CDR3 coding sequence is TGCAGTGCTCCGGTGGCGGGTGCCTACGAGCAGTACTTC. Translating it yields CSAPVAGAYEQYF.

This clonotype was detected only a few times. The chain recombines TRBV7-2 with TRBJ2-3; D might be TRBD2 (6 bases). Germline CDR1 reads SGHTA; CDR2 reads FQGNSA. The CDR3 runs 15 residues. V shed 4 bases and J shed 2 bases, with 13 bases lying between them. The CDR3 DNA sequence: TGTGCCAGCAGCTCCCCTTCGGGACTCACAGATACGCAGTATTTT. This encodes CASSSPSGLTDTQYF. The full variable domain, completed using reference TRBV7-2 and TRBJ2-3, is GAGVSQSPSNKVTEKGKDVELRCDPISGHTALYWYRQSLGQGLEFLIYFQGNSAPDKSGLPSDRFSAERTGGSVSTLTIQRTQQEDSAVYLCASSSPSGLTDTQYFGPGTRLTVL.

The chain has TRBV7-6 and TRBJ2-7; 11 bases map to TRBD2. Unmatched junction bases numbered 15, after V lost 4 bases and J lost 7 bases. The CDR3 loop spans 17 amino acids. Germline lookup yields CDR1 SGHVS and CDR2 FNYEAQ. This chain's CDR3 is CASSSLAGGRSYNEQYF. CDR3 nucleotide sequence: TGTGCCAGCAGCTCCCTAGCGGGGGGCCGTTCCTACAATGAGCAGTACTTC.

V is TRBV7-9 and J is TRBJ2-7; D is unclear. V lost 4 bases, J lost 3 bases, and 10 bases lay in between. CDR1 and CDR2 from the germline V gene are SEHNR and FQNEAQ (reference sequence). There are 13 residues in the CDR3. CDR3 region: CASSSTMIYEQYF. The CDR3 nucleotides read TGTGCCAGCAGCTCAACGATGATCTACGAGCAGTACTTC.

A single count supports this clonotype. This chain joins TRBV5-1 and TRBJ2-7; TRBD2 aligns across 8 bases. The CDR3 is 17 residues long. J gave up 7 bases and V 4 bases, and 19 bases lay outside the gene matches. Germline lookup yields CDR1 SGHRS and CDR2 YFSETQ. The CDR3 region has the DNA TGCGCCAGCAGCAGGACAGCCGGGACTAGTGATTCGGGGGAGCAGTACTTC. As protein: CASSRTAGTSDSGEQYF.

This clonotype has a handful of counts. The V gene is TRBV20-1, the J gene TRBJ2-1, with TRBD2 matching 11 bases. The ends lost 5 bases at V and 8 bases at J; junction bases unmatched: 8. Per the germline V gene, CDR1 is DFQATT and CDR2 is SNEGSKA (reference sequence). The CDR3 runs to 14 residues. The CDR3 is CSALLAGVGDEQFF. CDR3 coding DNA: TGCAGTGCTCTACTAGCGGGAGTAGGGGATGAGCAGTTCTTC.

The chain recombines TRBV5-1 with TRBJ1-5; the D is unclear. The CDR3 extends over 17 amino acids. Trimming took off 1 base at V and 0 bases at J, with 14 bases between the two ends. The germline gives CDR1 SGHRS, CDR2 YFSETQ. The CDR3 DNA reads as TGCGCCAGCAGCTTGTGGCCCGGCTCTTATAGCAATCAGCCCCAGCATTTT. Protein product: CASSLWPGSYSNQPQHF. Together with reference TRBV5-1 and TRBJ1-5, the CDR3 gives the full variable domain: KAGVTQTPRYLIKTRGQQVTLSCSPISGHRSVSWYQQTPGQGLQFLFEYFSETQRNKGNFPGRFSGRQFSNSRSEMNVSTLELGDSALYLCASSLWPGSYSNQPQHFGDGTRLSIL.

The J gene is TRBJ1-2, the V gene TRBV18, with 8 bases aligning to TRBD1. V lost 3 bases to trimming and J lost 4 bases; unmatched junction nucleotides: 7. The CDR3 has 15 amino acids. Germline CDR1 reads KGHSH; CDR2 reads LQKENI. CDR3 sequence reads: CASSPGGQGGYGYTF. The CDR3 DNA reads TGTGCCAGCTCACCGGGCGGACAGGGAGGCTATGGCTACACCTTC. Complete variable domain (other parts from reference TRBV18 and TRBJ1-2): NAGVMQNPRHLVRRRGQEARLRCSPMKGHSHVYWYRQLPEEGLKFMVYLQKENIIDESGMPKERFSAEFPKEGPSILRIQQVVRGDSAAYFCASSPGGQGGYGYTFGSGTRLTVV.

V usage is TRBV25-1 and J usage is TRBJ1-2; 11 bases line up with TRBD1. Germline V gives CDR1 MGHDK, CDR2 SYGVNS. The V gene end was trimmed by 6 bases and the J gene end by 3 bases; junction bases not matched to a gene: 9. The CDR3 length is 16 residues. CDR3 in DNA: TGTGCCAGCAGCAGGAACCCGGGACAGGGGGACTATGGCTACACCTTC. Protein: CASSRNPGQGDYGYTF.

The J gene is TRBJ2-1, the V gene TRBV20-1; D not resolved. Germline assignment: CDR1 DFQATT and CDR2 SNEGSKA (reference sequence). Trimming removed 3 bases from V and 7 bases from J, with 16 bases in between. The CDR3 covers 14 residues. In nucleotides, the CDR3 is TGCAGTGCTAGTAGATCGGCCAGCATGAATGAGCAGTTCTTC. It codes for CSASRSASMNEQFF.

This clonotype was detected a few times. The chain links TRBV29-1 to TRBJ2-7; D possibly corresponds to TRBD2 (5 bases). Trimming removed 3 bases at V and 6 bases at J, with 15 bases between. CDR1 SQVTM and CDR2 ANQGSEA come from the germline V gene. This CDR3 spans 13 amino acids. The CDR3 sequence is CSVDGGIEGEQYF. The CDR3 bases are TGCAGCGTTGACGGCGGCATTGAGGGCGAGCAGTACTTC.